The 30 T cell receptor beta chains below were found in one sample sequenced in a study of brain T cells in children with intractable seizures. Profiling relied on immunoSEQ multiplex PCR, and the TCRdb table lists in-frame clones only, not all of them. The sample consists of roughly 80,000 clones, around 90% of them appearing once. The specimen was peripheral blood, collected at surgery. The receptors come from a girl aged 2-15 years with Rasmussen encephalitis and intractable seizures.

This chain joins TRBV19 and TRBJ2-7; 7 bases map to TRBD1. The CDR3 has 13 amino acids. V lost 6 bases, J lost 3 bases, and 5 bases stayed unmatched. Germline V gene sequence: CDR1 LNHDA, CDR2 SQIVND (reference sequence). The CDR3 sequence: CASRKGANYEQYF. The CDR3 DNA reads TGTGCCAGTAGGAAGGGGGCGAACTACGAGCAGTACTTC.

This sequence joins TRBV3-1 (or the pseudogene TRBV3-2) and TRBJ1-6, with D unresolved. The CDR3 has 15 residues. Trimming shortened V by 1 base and J by 7 bases, and 11 bases separated the two germline ends. The germline V gene has CDR1 LGHDT and CDR2 YNNKEL (reference sequence). The CDR3 sequence: CASSQGNIGNSPLHF. Here the CDR3 DNA reads TGTGCCAGCAGCCAAGGTAACATCGGCAATTCACCCCTCCACTTT.

This chain uses TRBV24-1 with TRBJ2-7, with D unclear. The CDR3 loop spans 11 amino acids. The germline V gene has CDR1 KGHDR and CDR2 SFDVKD. The V gene lost 10 bases and the J gene lost 6 bases, with 12 bases spanning the gap. The CDR3 DNA reads as TGTGCCACTGCTGCAGGTTTCGAGCAGTACTTC. It translates to CATAAGFEQYF.

The rearrangement uses TRBV6-5 and TRBJ2-1; 10 bases line up with TRBD1. Germline V gene sequence: CDR1 MNHEY, CDR2 SVGAGI. The CDR3 has 14 amino acids. J lost 8 bases, V lost 7 bases, and 8 bases had no gene match. CDR3 bases: TGTGCCAGCATAGGACAGGGGGGTTGGGATGAGCAGTTCTTC. Translating gives CASIGQGGWDEQFF.

The CDR3 DNA reads TGTGCCAGCACAGGCGGGGATGAGCAGTTCTTC. It encodes CASTGGDEQFF. The chain recombines TRBV12-3 or TRBV12-4 with TRBJ2-1; possibly TRBD2 for D (6 bases). V dropped 7 bases and J dropped 8 bases, with 9 bases sitting between them. The CDR3 extends over 11 amino acids.

V gene TRBV30 combines with J gene TRBJ1-6, with 10 positions matching TRBD1. Germline CDR1 is GTSNPN and CDR2 is SVGIG (reference sequence). CDR3 length equals 15 residues. Trimming at V came to 4 bases and at J to 6 bases, leaving 6 bases not matched to a gene. CDR3: CAWTWTGGGNSPLHF. The DNA for the CDR3 is TGTGCCTGGACCTGGACAGGGGGTGGTAATTCACCCCTCCACTTT.

J is TRBJ2-5 and V is TRBV5-6, with a tentative D call TRBD1 (6 bases). Germline CDR1 reads SGHDT; CDR2 reads YYEEEE. The germline V and J ends were trimmed by 4 bases and 1 base, with 11 bases remaining between them. CDR3 size: 14 residues. The CDR3 reads CASSKGTSQETQYF. In nucleotides, the CDR3 is TGTGCCAGCAGCAAAGGGACATCCCAAGAGACCCAGTACTTC.

A few counts support this clone. The chain combines TRBV7-9 with TRBJ1-2; no clear D gene. In germline, CDR1 is SEHNR, CDR2 FQNEAQ (reference sequence). V lost 4 bases to trimming and J lost 8 bases, with 17 bases between them. The CDR3 has 14 amino acids. The CDR3 loop is CASSSARGFGGYTF. CDR3 in DNA: TGTGCCAGCAGCTCCGCCCGGGGTTTTGGAGGCTACACCTTC.

V is TRBV19 and J is TRBJ1-1, with a possible D match to TRBD1 (6 bases). The CDR3 has 15 amino acids. The V and J ends lost 5 bases and 6 bases respectively, with 19 bases between them. The V gene's germline CDR1 is LNHDA and CDR2 SQIVND (reference sequence). The CDR3 DNA reads TGTGCCAGTAGTTCCCTAAGGGGGGACACCTCTGAAGCTTTCTTT. This encodes CASSSLRGDTSEAFF.

J is TRBJ1-4 and V is TRBV6-4; TRBD1 aligns across 10 bases. Germline V gene data show CDR1 as MRHNA and CDR2 as SNTAGT. The CDR3 has 18 amino acids. V lost 4 bases to trimming and J lost 8 bases; unmatched junction nucleotides: 16. The CDR3, as DNA: TGTGCCAGCAGTGGCCGGCCGGAGCCCCGGGACAGGGGCGAAAAACTGTTTTTT. This encodes CASSGRPEPRDRGEKLFF.

J is TRBJ1-3 and V is TRBV30, with D uncertain. The CDR3 extends over 16 amino acids. V was pared by 1 base and J by 0 bases, with 13 bases between. Germline-derived CDR1 and CDR2 are GTSNPN and SVGIG (reference sequence). The CDR3 here is CAWSASRAFSGNTIYF. The CDR3 bases are TGTGCCTGGAGTGCTTCCCGGGCTTTCTCTGGAAACACCATATATTTT.

V gene TRBV5-5 combines with J gene TRBJ1-1; 8 bases agree with TRBD1. V dropped 3 bases and J dropped 0; count of bases not matched to a gene: 1. The CDR3 has 14 residues. CDR1 SGHKS and CDR2 YYEKEE come from the germline V gene (reference sequence). For the CDR3, the DNA is TGTGCCAGCAGCTGGGACAGGATGAACACTGAAGCTTTCTTT. The encoded protein is CASSWDRMNTEAFF.

The V and J genes are TRBV7-9 and TRBJ2-2; 7 nucleotides align to TRBD2. V was clipped by 11 bases and J by 1 base; unmatched bases: 4. From germline, CDR1 is SEHNR and CDR2 FQNEAQ (reference sequence). The CDR3 spans 13 residues. Here the CDR3 reads CAPREVNTGELFF. CDR3 bases: TGTGCCCCTCGGGAGGTGAACACCGGGGAGCTGTTTTTT. Full variable domain (rest looked up from reference TRBV7-9 and TRBJ2-2): DTGVSQNPRHKITKRGQNVTFRCDPISEHNRLYWYRQTLGQGPEFLTYFQNEAQLEKSRLLSDRFSAERPKGSFSTLEIQRTEQGDSAMYLCAPREVNTGELFFGEGSRLTVL.

This clone was observed once. The chain carries TRBV5-4 and TRBJ1-1, with 9 bases lining up with TRBD1. Trimming cost V 1 base and J 1 base; bases outside gene matches: 5. The CDR3 contains 16 residues. CDR1 is SGHNT and CDR2 is YYREEE in the germline V gene (reference sequence). The CDR3 spells CASSLSGQGTNTEAFF. CDR3 coding DNA: TGTGCCAGCAGCTTGTCGGGACAGGGAACGAACACTGAAGCTTTCTTT.

This clone has only one observation. The chain recombines TRBV19 with TRBJ1-2; no clear D. V dropped 4 bases and J dropped 3 bases, with 15 bases sitting between them. Germline values: CDR1 LNHDA, CDR2 SQIVND (reference sequence). The CDR3 runs to 15 residues. CDR3 residues: CASSKLVASDYGYTF. The DNA of the CDR3 is TGTGCCAGTAGTAAGTTGGTGGCTTCGGACTATGGCTACACCTTC.

This clone was observed once. This chain uses TRBV6-6 with TRBJ1-5; no definite D call. The CDR3 length is 12 residues. CDR1 and CDR2 from the germline V gene are MNHNY and SVGAGI (reference sequence). V was pared by 6 bases and J by 3 bases, with 6 bases between. CDR3 region: CASRRFNQPQHF. The CDR3 DNA reads as TGTGCCAGCAGACGGTTCAATCAGCCCCAGCATTTT.

The V and J genes are TRBV18 and TRBJ2-5; TRBD2 might be the D (5 bases). From germline, CDR1 is KGHSH and CDR2 LQKENI. This CDR3 has 11 residues. V lost 5 bases to trimming and J lost 7 bases, with 8 bases between them. The chain's CDR3 is CASSAGGTQYF. CDR3 nucleotide sequence: TGTGCCAGCTCAGCTGGAGGGACCCAGTACTTC.

The J gene is TRBJ2-3, the V gene TRBV27, with D unclear. The ends were cut back, 8 bases at V and 1 base at J, with 1 base in the middle. The CDR3 has 10 residues. CDR1 MNHEY and CDR2 SMNVEV come from the germline V gene (reference sequence). The CDR3 loop is CASGTDTQYF. The CDR3 bases are TGTGCCAGCGGCACAGATACGCAGTATTTT.

The chain couples TRBV5-4 to TRBJ2-7; 7 nucleotides agree with TRBD2. From germline, CDR1 is SGHNT and CDR2 YYREEE (reference sequence). The CDR3 consists of 14 residues. With V trimmed by 1 base and J by 2 bases, 3 bases remained unmatched. CDR3 sequence (DNA): TGTGCCAGCAGCTTGACTAGCGATACCTACGAGCAGTACTTC. This encodes CASSLTSDTYEQYF.

V gene TRBV5-5 combines with J gene TRBJ2-5, with a tentative D call TRBD1 (5 bases). V lost 0 bases to trimming and J lost 5 bases, with 17 bases between them. Germline CDR1 and CDR2: SGHKS and YYEKEE (reference sequence). The CDR3 has 16 amino acids. The CDR3 DNA reads TGTGCCAGCAGCTTGGTTGCGACAGCCGTGGGGGAGACCCAGTACTTC. Amino acid sequence: CASSLVATAVGETQYF.

This chain links TRBV15 with TRBJ2-3; 9 bases are a match to TRBD2. The CDR3 sequence is 16 residues long. V lost 1 base, J lost 4 bases, and 6 bases stayed unmatched. Germline values: CDR1 LNHNV, CDR2 YYDKDF (reference sequence). CDR3 sequence: CATSRGSGSFPDTQYF. CDR3 nucleotide sequence: TGTGCCACCAGCAGAGGTAGCGGGAGTTTCCCAGATACGCAGTATTTT.

The chain links TRBV24-1 to TRBJ2-1; D ambiguous. Germline V gene data show CDR1 as KGHDR and CDR2 as SFDVKD. Trimming removed 1 base from V and 1 base from J, with 16 bases in between. The CDR3 totals 18 residues. CDR3 region: CATSDLGSGHRSYNEQFF. The CDR3 DNA follows: TGTGCCACCAGTGATTTAGGCTCCGGGCATAGGTCCTACAATGAGCAGTTCTTC.

This clone was observed a single time. The chain combines TRBV27 with TRBJ1-2; D remains ambiguous. This CDR3 has 16 amino acids. Trimming shortened V by 1 base and J by 6 bases, and 18 bases separated the two germline ends. Germline assignment: CDR1 MNHEY and CDR2 SMNVEV (reference sequence). The CDR3, as DNA: TGTGCCAGCAGTTTATTATTGGCGGGCAAGCATCATGGCTACACCTTC. It translates to CASSLLLAGKHHGYTF.

The chain uses TRBV7-3 and TRBJ2-1; D assignment may be TRBD1 or TRBD2 (5 bases each). V was cut by 5 bases and J by 8 bases, with 22 bases left in between. The CDR3 has 16 amino acids. The germline gives CDR1 SGHTA, CDR2 FQGTGA. The CDR3 DNA is TGTGCCAGCAGCGCCCACCGGGACGGCAGTGAGGATGAGCAGTTCTTC. Its protein is CASSAHRDGSEDEQFF.

A few counts support this clone. The rearrangement joins TRBV7-9 to TRBJ1-2, with TRBD1 identical over 7 bases. Germline V lookup: CDR1 SEHNR, CDR2 FQNEAQ (reference sequence). The CDR3 runs to 14 residues. The junction had 8 bases not matched to a gene; V was cut back by 5 bases and J by 5 bases. The CDR3 region has the DNA TGTGCCAGCAGCGTAGGACAGGCGGGATATGGCTACACCTTC. Its translation is CASSVGQAGYGYTF.

The chain joins TRBV9 to TRBJ2-1, with TRBD1 matching over 8 bases. The germline CDR1 and CDR2 sequences are SGDLS and YYNGEE. The length of the CDR3 is 14 residues. The V segment lost 0 bases and the J segment 7 bases; nucleotides outside the gene matches: 3. The CDR3 DNA follows: TGTGCCAGCAGCGTAGGGACAGGGAGAAATGAGCAGTTCTTC. This gives the protein CASSVGTGRNEQFF. Using reference TRBV9 and TRBJ2-1 for the parts outside the CDR3, the full variable domain is DSGVTQTPKHLITATGQRVTLRCSPRSGDLSVYWYQQSLDQGLQFLIQYYNGEERAKGNILERFSAQQFPDLHSELNLSSLELGDSALYFCASSVGTGRNEQFFGPGTRLTVL.

The gene calls are TRBV4-2 and TRBJ1-4; D gene unclear. CDR1 LGHNA and CDR2 YNFKEQ come from the germline V gene. The CDR3 has 13 amino acids. The V end was cut by 2 bases, the J end by 10 bases, with 11 bases between. CDR3 amino acids: CASSQTNEGKLFF. CDR3 in DNA: TGTGCCAGCAGCCAAACGAACGAGGGAAAACTGTTTTTT.

This clone has only one observation. The V call is TRBV11-2, the J call TRBJ1-1; 8 positions match TRBD1. With 4 bases clipped from V and 5 bases from J, the junction kept 3 bases outside the gene matches. The CDR3 spans 13 residues. Germline V lookup: CDR1 SGHAT, CDR2 FQNNGV. CDR3 DNA: TGTGCCAGCAGCTCGACAGGGGATACTGAAGCTTTCTTT. Protein sequence: CASSSTGDTEAFF.

The gene calls are TRBV6-5 and TRBJ2-7; TRBD1 matches 8 bases. CDR1 is MNHEY, CDR2 SVGAGI, per germline. CDR3 size: 14 residues. V dropped 9 bases and J dropped 1; count of bases not matched to a gene: 8. CDR3 amino acids: CASTRTGMSYEQYF. CDR3 in DNA: TGTGCCAGTACCCGGACAGGGATGTCCTACGAGCAGTACTTC.

This chain links TRBV7-9 with TRBJ2-1, with D tentatively TRBD1 or TRBD2 (6 bases each). This CDR3 region has 14 residues. V was cut by 7 bases and J by 4 bases, with 14 bases left in between. Germline lookup yields CDR1 SEHNR and CDR2 FQNEAQ (reference sequence). The CDR3: CASTPRGGYNEQFF. The DNA for the CDR3 is TGTGCCAGCACCCCAAGAGGGGGGTACAATGAGCAGTTCTTC.